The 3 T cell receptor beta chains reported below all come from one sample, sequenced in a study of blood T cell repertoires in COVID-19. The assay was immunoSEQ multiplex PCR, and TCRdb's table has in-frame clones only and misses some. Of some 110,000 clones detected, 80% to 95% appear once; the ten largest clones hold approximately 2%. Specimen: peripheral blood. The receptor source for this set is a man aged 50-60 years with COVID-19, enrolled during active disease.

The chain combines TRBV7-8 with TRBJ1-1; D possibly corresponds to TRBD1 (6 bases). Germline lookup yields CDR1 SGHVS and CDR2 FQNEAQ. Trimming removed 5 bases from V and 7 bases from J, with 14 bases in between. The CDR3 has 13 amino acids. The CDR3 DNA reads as TGTGCCAGCAGCGCGGGGGTAGGGGGTGAAGCTTTCTTT. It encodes CASSAGVGGEAFF.

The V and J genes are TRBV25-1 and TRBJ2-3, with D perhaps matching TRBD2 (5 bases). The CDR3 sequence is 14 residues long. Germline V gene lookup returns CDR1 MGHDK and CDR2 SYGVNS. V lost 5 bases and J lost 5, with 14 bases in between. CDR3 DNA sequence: TGTGCCAGCAGTCCGCGACTACCCGGAGATACGCAGTATTTT. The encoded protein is CASSPRLPGDTQYF.

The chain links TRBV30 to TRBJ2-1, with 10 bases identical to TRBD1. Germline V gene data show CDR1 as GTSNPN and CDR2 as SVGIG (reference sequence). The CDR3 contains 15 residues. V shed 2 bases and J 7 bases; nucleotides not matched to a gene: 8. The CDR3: CAWSMRTGGYNEQFF. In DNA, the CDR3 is TGTGCCTGGAGTATGCGGACAGGGGGGTATAATGAGCAGTTCTTC.